This T cell receptor beta chain was identified during a study of blood T cell repertoires in COVID-19. The assay was immunoSEQ multiplex PCR, and TCRdb's table has in-frame clones only and misses some. Of approximately 280,000 clones listed, 88% are singletons. In this sample, this clone turned up a few times. This clonotype was sampled from a man younger than 35 with active or convalescent COVID-19. Sequencing input: peripheral blood.

The CDR3 loop reads CASSLRTGSIGTDTQYF. CDR3 DNA: TGTGCCAGCAGCTTACGGACAGGGTCCATCGGCACAGATACGCAGTATTTT. The chain carries TRBV13 and TRBJ2-3; TRBD1 aligns across 8 bases. With V trimmed by 2 bases and J by 1 base, 8 bases remained unmatched. Germline V lookup: CDR1 PRHDT, CDR2 FYEKMQ (reference sequence). This CDR3 is 17 amino acids long.